One and the same sample provided the 26 T cell receptor beta chains below, sequenced in a study of blood T cell repertoires in COVID-19. The repertoire was sequenced with immunoSEQ multiplex PCR; TCRdb's copy has only in-frame clones and lacks some. The table has fewer than 500,000 clones, more than 75% seen once. The sample comprised PBMCs or T cells enriched from blood (not recorded which). The receptors shown here come from a young man who had recovered from COVID-19.

This clone has only a few counts. The chain links TRBV5-5 to TRBJ2-2, with a weak D call TRBD1 (5 bases). V lost 5 bases and J lost 8, with 10 bases in between. Per germline, CDR1 SGHKS and CDR2 YYEKEE (reference sequence). This CDR3 spans 12 amino acids. CDR3 in amino acids: CASRKSGGELFF. The CDR3 nucleotides read TGTGCCAGCAGGAAATCAGGGGGGGAGCTGTTTTTT.

The chain has TRBV20-1 and TRBJ1-2; maybe TRBD1 (5 bases). The length of the CDR3 is 11 residues. Between the trimmed V and J ends, which lost 3 bases and 6 bases, there was a span of 8 bases. Germline CDR1 reads DFQATT; CDR2 reads SNEGSKA (reference sequence). This CDR3 reads CSARTENGYTF. The DNA of the CDR3 is TGCAGTGCTAGGACAGAGAATGGCTACACCTTC.

This rearrangement joins TRBV6-5 to TRBJ2-1, with 7 bases identical to TRBD2. The V and J ends lost 5 bases and 3 bases, in that order; junction bases with no gene match: 4. The CDR3 sequence is 14 residues long. The germline V gene encodes CDR1 MNHEY and CDR2 SVGAGI. CDR3 nucleotide sequence: TGTGCCAGCAGTAGAGGCGGGAGCTACAATGAGCAGTTCTTC. Its protein is CASSRGGSYNEQFF.

The rearrangement links TRBV5-5 to TRBJ2-5; D is unresolved. V gave up 0 bases and J gave up 0 bases, with 9 bases separating them. In germline, CDR1 is SGHKS, CDR2 YYEKEE (reference sequence). There are 15 residues in the CDR3. CDR3 DNA sequence: TGTGCCAGCAGCTTGGGACTTTCGTACCAAGAGACCCAGTACTTC. This encodes CASSLGLSYQETQYF. The full variable domain, in which reference TRBV5-5 and TRBJ2-5 provide the parts outside the CDR3, is DAGVTQSPTHLIKTRGQQVTLRCSPISGHKSVSWYQQVLGQGPQFIFQYYEKEERGRGNFPDRFSARQFPNYSSELNVNALLLGDSALYLCASSLGLSYQETQYFGPGTRLLVL.

This clone was observed once. The chain recombines TRBV6-5 with TRBJ1-5, with 9 positions matching TRBD1. The junction had 4 bases not matched to a gene; V was cut back by 6 bases and J by 7 bases. The V gene's germline CDR1 is MNHEY and CDR2 SVGAGI. The CDR3 consists of 13 residues. The CDR3 region is CASSRTGDQPQHF. The CDR3 region has the DNA TGTGCCAGCAGCCGGACAGGGGACCAGCCCCAGCATTTT.

V usage is TRBV12-3 or TRBV12-4 and J usage is TRBJ1-1; 7 positions agree with TRBD1. The CDR3 spans 12 residues. The V segment lost 6 bases and the J segment 3 bases; nucleotides outside the gene matches: 1. The CDR3, as DNA: TGTGCCAGCAGACAGGGGTACACTGAAGCTTTCTTT. Translation: CASRQGYTEAFF.

The gene calls are TRBV14 and TRBJ2-3, with 14 bases fitting TRBD2. The germline CDR1 and CDR2 sequences are SGHDN and FVKESK. With 4 bases clipped from V and 8 bases from J, the junction kept 5 bases outside the gene matches. This CDR3 contains 15 residues. The CDR3: CASSRTGTSGGTQYF. DNA of the CDR3: TGTGCCAGCAGCCGAACAGGGACTAGCGGGGGTACGCAGTATTTT. Full variable domain (outside the CDR3, taken from reference TRBV14 and TRBJ2-3): EAGVTQFPSHSVIEKGQTVTLRCDPISGHDNLYWYRRVMGKEIKFLLHFVKESKQDESGMPNNRFLAERTGGTYSTLKVQPAELEDSGVYFCASSRTGTSGGTQYFGPGTRLTVL.

CDR3 sequence (DNA): TGTGCCAGCAGCTTGCGACAGGGGCGAAGCTCCTACAATGAGCAGTTCTTC. Translation gives CASSLRQGRSSYNEQFF. This chain joins TRBV5-5 and TRBJ2-1; TRBD1 agrees at 8 bases. V shed 1 base, J shed 0 bases, and the junction held 6 bases outside the gene matches. This CDR3 has 17 residues. CDR1 SGHKS and CDR2 YYEKEE come from the germline V gene (reference sequence).

The V and J genes are TRBV3-1 (or the pseudogene TRBV3-2) and TRBJ2-5; possible D gene TRBD2, 6 bases. Germline CDR1 is LGHDT and CDR2 is YNNKEL (reference sequence). V lost 4 bases to trimming and J lost 2 bases, with 11 bases between them. The CDR3 totals 14 residues. CDR3 residues: CASSRGTPQETQYF. CDR3 sequence (DNA): TGTGCCAGCAGCCGCGGGACGCCGCAAGAGACCCAGTACTTC.

This clone was counted a single time. The chain uses TRBV5-1 and TRBJ1-1; possible D gene TRBD1, 6 bases. This CDR3 is built from 14 residues. The germline V gene encodes CDR1 SGHRS and CDR2 YFSETQ. Trimming cost V 2 bases and J 4 bases, with 12 bases left between them. The CDR3 nucleotides are TGCGCCAGCAGCTTAGGGGGATTTGGCACTGAAGCTTTCTTT. Protein sequence: CASSLGGFGTEAFF. The variable domain in full, with the rest retrieved from reference TRBV5-1 and TRBJ1-1, is KAGVTQTPRYLIKTRGQQVTLSCSPISGHRSVSWYQQTPGQGLQFLFEYFSETQRNKGNFPGRFSGRQFSNSRSEMNVSTLELGDSALYLCASSLGGFGTEAFFGQGTRLTVV.

The chain links TRBV10-3 to TRBJ1-2; unclear D gene. The CDR3 has 13 amino acids. Between the trimmed V and J ends, which lost 2 bases and 3 bases, there was a span of 7 bases. CDR1 is ENHRY, CDR2 SYGVKD, per germline. CDR3 DNA sequence: TGTGCCATCAGTGAGAAGCAGGACTATGGCTACACCTTC. Translating gives CAISEKQDYGYTF.

The rearrangement uses TRBV29-1 and TRBJ1-1; D gene unclear. Trimming removed 0 bases at V and 6 bases at J, with 8 bases between. Germline CDR1 is SQVTM and CDR2 is ANQGSEA. CDR3 length equals 12 residues. The CDR3 DNA follows: TGCAGCGTTGAAGAATCGGAGCCTGAAGCTTTCTTT. Amino acids: CSVEESEPEAFF.

This chain connects TRBV29-1 to TRBJ1-1, with unresolved D. This CDR3 is 11 amino acids long. The germline gives CDR1 SQVTM, CDR2 ANQGSEA. The ends were cut back, 5 bases at V and 6 bases at J, with 10 bases in the middle. The CDR3 region has the DNA TGCAGCGTTCTGGGAGGCTCTGAAGCTTTCTTT. It translates to CSVLGGSEAFF. The complete variable domain, with remaining parts taken from reference TRBV29-1 and TRBJ1-1, reads SAVISQKPSRDICQRGTSLTIQCQVDSQVTMMFWYRQQPGQSLTLIATANQGSEATYESGFVIDKFPISRPNLTFSTLTVSNMSPEDSSIYLCSVLGGSEAFFGQGTRLTVV.

The rearrangement uses TRBV19 and TRBJ1-1, with D uncertain. Trimming left V 1 base short and J 3 bases short, with 6 bases between. Germline-derived CDR1 and CDR2 are LNHDA and SQIVND (reference sequence). The CDR3 is 13 residues long. Written as DNA, the CDR3 is TGTGCCAGTAGTATAGTTGCAGACACTGAAGCTTTCTTT. It is translated as CASSIVADTEAFF.

The chain recombines TRBV19 with TRBJ1-1; D is unresolved. The CDR3 is made up of 13 amino acids. V lost 7 bases to trimming and J lost 1 base, with 10 bases between them. Per the germline V gene, CDR1 is LNHDA and CDR2 is SQIVND (reference sequence). This CDR3 is CASKETTNTEAFF. CDR3 DNA sequence: TGTGCCAGTAAAGAAACTACGAACACTGAAGCTTTCTTT.

The chain combines TRBV12-5 with TRBJ1-2; D is ambiguous. This CDR3 region has 13 residues. Germline loops: CDR1 LGHNT, CDR2 FRNRAP. V dropped 1 base and J dropped 3 bases, with 6 bases sitting between them. This chain's CDR3 is CASGLELHYGYTF. The DNA of the CDR3 is TGTGCTAGTGGTTTGGAACTCCACTATGGCTACACCTTC.

This rearrangement joins TRBV5-1 to TRBJ2-1, with D maybe TRBD1 (8 bases). Germline CDR1 is SGHRS and CDR2 is YFSETQ. Trimming pared 2 bases from V and 8 bases from J, leaving 20 bases between. The CDR3 runs 16 residues. The CDR3 loop is CASSFRQGRGGYEQFF. DNA of the CDR3: TGCGCCAGCAGCTTTAGACAGGGGAGGGGAGGCTATGAGCAGTTCTTC.

V gene TRBV30 combines with J gene TRBJ1-4, with D maybe TRBD1 (6 bases). The CDR3 is 13 amino acids. CDR1 GTSNPN and CDR2 SVGIG come from the germline V gene (reference sequence). Trimming cost V 1 base and J 6 bases, with 9 bases left between them. CDR3 sequence (DNA): TGTGCCTGGAGTGGGGGGCCTTATGAAAAACTGTTTTTT. Its translation is CAWSGGPYEKLFF.

The chain has TRBV5-1 and TRBJ2-5; no clear D. V lost 3 bases and J 4 bases, leaving 16 bases between the germline ends. Germline V lookup: CDR1 SGHRS, CDR2 YFSETQ. This CDR3 contains 15 residues. CDR3: CASSSPDILGETQYF. As DNA, the CDR3 is TGCGCCAGCAGCTCCCCTGACATCCTCGGAGAGACCCAGTACTTC.

This sequence joins TRBV3-1 (or the pseudogene TRBV3-2) and TRBJ1-3, with D perhaps TRBD1 (5 bases). Trimming pared 1 base from V and 0 bases from J, leaving 10 bases between. The germline V gene has CDR1 LGHDT and CDR2 YNNKEL (reference sequence). The CDR3 has 16 amino acids. The CDR3 protein is CASSQGGHRSGNTIYF. CDR3 nucleotides: TGTGCCAGCAGCCAAGGAGGACATCGCTCTGGAAACACCATATATTTT.

The CDR3: CSATPGDGYTF. CDR3 bases: TGCAGTGCCACCCCAGGGGATGGCTACACCTTC. The chain combines TRBV20-1 with TRBJ1-2, with D possibly TRBD1 on 6 matching bases. This CDR3 contains 11 residues. V lost 6 bases and J lost 6, with 11 bases in between. Germline V gives CDR1 DFQATT, CDR2 SNEGSKA (reference sequence).

The chain uses TRBV9 and TRBJ1-2; D perhaps matches TRBD1 (6 bases). This CDR3 region has 14 residues. V lost 4 bases and J 5 bases, leaving 15 bases between the germline ends. CDR1 is SGDLS and CDR2 is YYNGEE in the germline V gene. In nucleotides, the CDR3 is TGTGCCAGCAGCCAACCCGGGACACCATATGGCTACACCTTC. This sequence encodes CASSQPGTPYGYTF. Full variable domain (rest looked up from reference TRBV9 and TRBJ1-2): DSGVTQTPKHLITATGQRVTLRCSPRSGDLSVYWYQQSLDQGLQFLIQYYNGEERAKGNILERFSAQQFPDLHSELNLSSLELGDSALYFCASSQPGTPYGYTFGSGTRLTVV.

V usage is TRBV7-3 and J usage is TRBJ2-5, with a tentative D call TRBD1 (6 bases). V lost 4 bases to trimming and J lost 5 bases, with 11 bases between them. This CDR3 contains 13 residues. The germline gives CDR1 SGHTA, CDR2 FQGTGA. The CDR3 DNA sequence: TGTGCCAGCAGCTCAGGGGCGGCGGAGACCCAGTACTTC. This codes for CASSSGAAETQYF. The full variable domain, rest sourced from reference TRBV7-3 and TRBJ2-5, is GAGVSQTPSNKVTEKGKYVELRCDPISGHTALYWYRQSLGQGPEFLIYFQGTGAADDSGLPNDRFFAVRPEGSVSTLKIQRTERGDSAVYLCASSSGAAETQYFGPGTRLLVL.

This chain uses TRBV6-4 with TRBJ1-5; perhaps TRBD1 as D (5 bases). The germline V gene encodes CDR1 MRHNA and CDR2 SNTAGT. The CDR3 is made up of 14 amino acids. The germline V and J ends were trimmed by 6 bases and 12 bases, with 21 bases remaining between them. Written as DNA, the CDR3 is TGTGCCAGCAGCACAGGTCCTCGGGAGGGCGTCCAGCATTTT. Amino acid sequence: CASSTGPREGVQHF.

The rearrangement uses TRBV30 and TRBJ2-2; tentative D call: TRBD2 (5 bases). This CDR3 has 14 residues. V lost 8 bases and J 7 bases, leaving 20 bases between the germline ends. Germline V gives CDR1 GTSNPN, CDR2 SVGIG (reference sequence). CDR3 sequence reads: CALGGGYHLGELFF. The CDR3 DNA is TGTGCCCTCGGCGGAGGCTACCACCTCGGGGAGCTGTTTTTT. The entire variable domain, with the rest obtained from reference TRBV30 and TRBJ2-2, is as follows: SQTIHQWPATLVQPVGSPLSLECTVEGTSNPNLYWYRQAAGRGLQLLFYSVGIGQISSEVPQNLSASRPQDRQFILSSKKLLLSDSGFYLCALGGGYHLGELFFGEGSRLTVL.

This chain connects TRBV27 to TRBJ2-7; no firm D call. The CDR3 sequence is 16 residues long. The germline V and J ends were trimmed by 5 bases and 5 bases, with 22 bases remaining between them. Germline CDR1 reads MNHEY; CDR2 reads SMNVEV (reference sequence). The CDR3 spells CASSQGPSRTRNEQYF. The CDR3 DNA reads TGTGCCAGCAGTCAAGGCCCCTCTAGAACGCGAAACGAGCAGTACTTC.